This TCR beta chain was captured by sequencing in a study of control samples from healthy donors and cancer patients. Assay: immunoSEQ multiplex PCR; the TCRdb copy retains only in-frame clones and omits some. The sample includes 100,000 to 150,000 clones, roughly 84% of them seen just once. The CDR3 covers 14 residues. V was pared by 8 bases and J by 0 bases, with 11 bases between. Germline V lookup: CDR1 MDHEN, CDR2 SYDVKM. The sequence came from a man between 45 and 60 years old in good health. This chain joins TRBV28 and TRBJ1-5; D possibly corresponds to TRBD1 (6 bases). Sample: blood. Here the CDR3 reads CASSGHYSNQPQHF. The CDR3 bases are TGTGCCAGCTCGGGACACTATAGCAATCAGCCCCAGCATTTT.